The following is a T cell receptor (beta chain) sequence with its context. Its antigen is still unknown. The data are from a study of T cell responses to AZD1222 COVID-19 vaccine. Findings and limits, study-wide: Repertoires were sampled only after the peak T cell response. Regions 160-218 and 743-854 held dominance among vaccine-associated CD4 TCRs, which spanned spike. A rise in Spike-specific TCR breadth and depth followed two AZD1222 doses.

With 9 bases removed from V and 7 bases from J, the gap between germline ends came to 21 bases. Germline V gives CDR1 MRHNA, CDR2 SNTAGT. The CDR3 is 14 amino acids. Measured with immunoSEQ multiplex PCR; TCRdb has only the in-frame clones, and not every one. The sample comprises approximately 120,000 clones, about 87% of which are singletons, and roughly 4% rests with the top ten. This specimen was peripheral blood, taken on day 0 of AZD1222 vaccination. This receptor was taken from an adult in good health. The chain links TRBV6-4 to TRBJ1-2, with a possible D match to TRBD1 (5 bases). The CDR3 nucleotides read TGTGCCAGATGGGGCCCGGAGCCGGGGGGTGGCTACACCTTC. Protein product: CARWGPEPGGGYTF.